Given below is one TCR beta chain in context. The antigen is unknown. Ahead of thyroid surgery, no patient had received treatment of any kind. This entry is derived from a study of metastatic and nonmetastatic thyroid tumors. Overall study: The authors compared repertoires across blood and tumor or nodule tissue from malignant and benign thyroid patients. The study, taken as a whole, reports: Malignant thyroid tumors reportedly had TCR beta diversity that was significantly higher than in benign nodules, in blood and tumor.

Germline CDR1 and CDR2: MDHEN and SYDVKM. The junction had 13 bases not matched to a gene; V was cut back by 3 bases and J by 5 bases. This CDR3 has 17 amino acids. In the study's own analysis: Building a distant-metastasis classifier for papillary thyroid cancer drew on CDR3 differences across clinicopathological groups. TCRdb redid the clone calls on the PCR reads using MiXCR. TCRdb, not the original authors, processed these V and J calls. The sample yields over 35,000 clones, about 17% seen once. The sequenced sample consisted of tumor tissue. The chain uses TRBV28 and TRBJ2-1; 7 bases are shared with TRBD1. The source of this sequence is a female donor with papillary thyroid cancer or a benign thyroid nodule (not recorded which). Some clones in this sample may be carry-over from other donors' samples. The CDR3 DNA reads TGTGCCAGCAGTTTGGCCCTCGACAGGGAAAACGACAATGAGCAGTTCTTC. Its protein is CASSLALDRENDNEQFF.